The next 10 T cell receptor beta chains were all read from a single sample in a study of cytomegalovirus exposure and HLA in healthy donors (dated by TCRdb to about 2017). The method behind the library was the immunoSEQ multiplex PCR assay. For the multiplex PCR, a mixture combining 60 forward primers for TCR Vbeta segments and 13 reverse primers for TCR Jbeta segments was used. TCRdb mirrors the immuneACCESS table, restricted to in-frame sequences. Some clones are absent from its copies; in checked studies, under half trace to an unresolved V gene, and the reason for the others is unknown. Counted in this sample were roughly 200,000 clones; over 75% of them appeared once. Clones ranked in the top ten supply under 0.6% of the sample. The sequencing input was PBMCs. These receptors were collected from a woman aged 50 to 60 in good health and CMV-seronegative.

This chain links TRBV2 with TRBJ2-3; D remains ambiguous. V gave up 7 bases and J gave up 2 bases, with 10 bases separating them. Germline V gene data show CDR1 as SNHLY and CDR2 as FYNNEI. CDR3 length: 13 amino acids. The CDR3: CASTLGPTDTQYF. The CDR3 DNA follows: TGTGCCAGCACCCTAGGTCCCACAGATACGCAGTATTTT.

The chain has TRBV5-4 and TRBJ1-3, with D maybe TRBD1 (6 bases). The V end was cut by 0 bases, the J end by 0 bases, with 13 bases between. CDR1 SGHNT and CDR2 YYREEE come from the germline V gene (reference sequence). CDR3 length: 17 residues. The CDR3 sequence is CASSLGNTGSSGNTIYF. CDR3 nucleotide sequence: TGTGCCAGCAGCTTGGGCAATACAGGGTCCTCTGGAAACACCATATATTTT.

The sample holds one count of this clone. V and J are TRBV5-1 and TRBJ2-5, with 8 bases aligning to TRBD1. V trimming: 7 bases; J trimming: 1 base; junction bases outside the gene matches: 6. CDR1 and CDR2 from the germline V gene are SGHRS and YFSETQ. The CDR3 has 14 residues. CDR3 loop: CASGTGTGQETQYF. CDR3 in DNA: TGCGCCAGCGGTACCGGGACAGGCCAAGAGACCCAGTACTTC.

In DNA, the CDR3 is TGTGCCACCAGCAGAGTGGCACTACCTTGGGGCTACACCTTC. It yields the protein CATSRVALPWGYTF. The chain uses TRBV15 and TRBJ1-2; no definite D call. This CDR3 has 14 amino acids. From germline, CDR1 is LNHNV and CDR2 YYDKDF (reference sequence). Trimming took off 1 base at V and 8 bases at J, with 14 bases between the two ends.

The chain is built from TRBV28 and TRBJ1-2, with TRBD1 identical over 10 bases. J was trimmed by 5 bases and V by 5 bases; bases with no gene match: 5. The CDR3 length is 14 residues. Germline lookup yields CDR1 MDHEN and CDR2 SYDVKM. The DNA for the CDR3 is TGTGCCAGCAGTCCGACAGGGGGCTTTTATGGCTACACCTTC. It translates to CASSPTGGFYGYTF.

V gene TRBV4-2 combines with J gene TRBJ2-7; D gene uncertain. Germline V lookup: CDR1 LGHNA, CDR2 YNFKEQ. The germline V and J ends were trimmed by 2 bases and 3 bases, with 5 bases remaining between them. CDR3 length: 12 residues. Here the CDR3 reads CASSQPGYEQYF. The CDR3 bases are TGTGCCAGCAGCCAACCCGGCTACGAGCAGTACTTC.

The chain carries TRBV15 and TRBJ1-2; maybe TRBD1 (5 bases). Trimming removed 5 bases from V and 2 bases from J, with 18 bases in between. Germline CDR1 is LNHNV and CDR2 is YYDKDF (reference sequence). The CDR3 contains 16 residues. CDR3 sequence (DNA): TGTGCCACCAGCCTCCCCTATCAGGGCCAAAACTATGGCTACACCTTC. It codes for CATSLPYQGQNYGYTF.

V and J are TRBV5-1 and TRBJ1-1; tentatively, D is TRBD1 (5 bases). This CDR3 has 11 residues. Trimming left V 4 bases short and J 7 bases short, with 8 bases between. The germline CDR1 and CDR2 sequences are SGHRS and YFSETQ. The CDR3 coding sequence is TGCGCCAGCAGCAGGGACTATGAAGCTTTCTTT. Its translation is CASSRDYEAFF.

DNA of the CDR3: TGTGCCACCAGCAGAGATAATACCAGGAACACCGGGGAGCTGTTTTTT. It specifies CATSRDNTRNTGELFF. The chain couples TRBV15 to TRBJ2-2; D is unclear. The V gene's germline CDR1 is LNHNV and CDR2 YYDKDF (reference sequence). The CDR3 runs to 16 residues. The germline V and J ends were trimmed by 0 bases and 1 base, with 9 bases remaining between them.

This sequence joins TRBV18 and TRBJ1-1; D unclear. V dropped 3 bases and J dropped 7 bases, with 12 bases sitting between them. The CDR3 contains 13 residues. CDR1 is KGHSH, CDR2 LQKENI, per germline. The CDR3 DNA reads as TGTGCCAGCTCACCGGCTGGTCCGGGTGAAGCTTTCTTT. Translated, it gives CASSPAGPGEAFF.